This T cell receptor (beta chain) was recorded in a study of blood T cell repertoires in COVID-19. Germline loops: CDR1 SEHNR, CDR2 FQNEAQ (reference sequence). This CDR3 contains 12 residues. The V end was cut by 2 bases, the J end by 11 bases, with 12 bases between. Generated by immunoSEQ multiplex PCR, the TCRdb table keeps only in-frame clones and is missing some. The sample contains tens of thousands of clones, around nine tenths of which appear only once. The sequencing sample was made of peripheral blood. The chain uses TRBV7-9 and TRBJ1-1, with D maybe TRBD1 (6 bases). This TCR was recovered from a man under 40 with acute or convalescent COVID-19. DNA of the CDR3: TGTGCCAGCAGCTTATCCCCAGGGGCCGCTTTCTTT. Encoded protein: CASSLSPGAAFF.